These 14 T cell receptor beta chains came from one sample sequenced in a study of cytomegalovirus exposure and HLA in healthy donors. PCR was performed using 60 Vbeta and 13 Jbeta primers. Clones were sequenced by immunoSEQ multiplex PCR, and TCRdb holds only the in-frame ones, with some missing. The data hold more than 85,000 clones, with more than 65% observed a single time. The sequenced sample consisted of PBMCs. Receptors were obtained from a man under 40 in good health and CMV-seropositive.

The chain uses TRBV6-1 and TRBJ2-5; maybe TRBD1 (6 bases). Germline CDR1 MNHNS, CDR2 SASEGT. Trimming shortened V by 4 bases and J by 5 bases, and 14 bases separated the two germline ends. The length of the CDR3 is 14 residues. Here the CDR3 DNA reads TGTGCCAGCAGTGCCAAGACAGGTGGGGAGACCCAGTACTTC. Translation: CASSAKTGGETQYF.

About this clone: An end of the junction differs from the germline gene, which may be a read error. The chain has TRBV5-8 and TRBJ1-1; D call uncertain. This CDR3 has 16 residues. Per the germline V gene, CDR1 is SGHTS and CDR2 is YDEGEE. CDR3: CASNLGFEGVNTEAFF. For the CDR3, the DNA is TGTGCCAGCAACTTGGGGTTTGAGGGAGTGAACACTGAAGCTTTCTTT.

The chain is built from TRBV28 and TRBJ1-5; D not resolved. The CDR3 is 14 residues long. Trimming pared 2 bases from V and 4 bases from J, leaving 9 bases between. CDR1 is MDHEN and CDR2 is SYDVKM in the germline V gene. CDR3 DNA sequence: TGTGCCAGCAGTTTAGGGCTGATAAATCAGCCCCAGCATTTT. Its protein is CASSLGLINQPQHF.

This chain links TRBV2 with TRBJ1-1, with 9 bases identical to TRBD1. This CDR3 spans 13 amino acids. CDR1 and CDR2 (germline): SNHLY, FYNNEI. The V segment lost 8 bases and the J segment 8 bases; nucleotides outside the gene matches: 9. CDR3 nucleotides: TGTGCCAGCTCGAGACAGGGGGACGAAGAAGCTTTCTTT. This encodes CASSRQGDEEAFF.

This clone was counted only a few times. This chain links TRBV5-6 with TRBJ2-2; possible D gene TRBD1, 5 bases. The V end was cut by 0 bases, the J end by 6 bases, with 15 bases between. This CDR3 comprises 16 residues. The V gene's germline CDR1 is SGHDT and CDR2 YYEEEE. The CDR3 nucleotides read TGTGCCAGCAGCTTGGAGTTGGGCAGGGTGGCCGGGGAGCTGTTTTTT. As protein: CASSLELGRVAGELFF.

The chain links TRBV7-2 to TRBJ1-2; tentatively, D is TRBD1 (5 bases). V lost 5 bases, J lost 7 bases, and 14 bases lay in between. CDR1 SGHTA and CDR2 FQGNSA come from the germline V gene. The CDR3 extends over 13 amino acids. CDR3 in DNA: TGTGCCAGCAGCGAGTCAGCAGGGTCTGGCTACACCTTC. Encoded protein: CASSESAGSGYTF.

The chain links TRBV28 to TRBJ1-2, with D possibly being TRBD1 (5 bases). Germline CDR1 reads MDHEN; CDR2 reads SYDVKM. This CDR3 has 14 residues. Trimming removed 6 bases at V and 4 bases at J, with 15 bases between. This CDR3 reads CASSSGGYGYGYTF. The CDR3 bases are TGTGCCAGCAGCTCCGGGGGATACGGCTATGGCTACACCTTC.

The chain links TRBV19 to TRBJ1-1, with 11 bases aligning to TRBD1. Germline-derived CDR1 and CDR2 are LNHDA and SQIVND (reference sequence). The junction had 7 bases not matched to a gene; V was cut back by 4 bases and J by 0 bases. CDR3 length: 17 residues. The CDR3 region is CASSTGQGAPLNTEAFF. The CDR3 coding sequence is TGTGCCAGTAGTACCGGACAGGGGGCCCCTTTGAACACTGAAGCTTTCTTT.

This clone was seen only a few times. V gene TRBV30 combines with J gene TRBJ2-2; a weak D match, TRBD1 (5 bases). Trimming took 8 bases from V and 6 from J, leaving 13 bases between them. The germline V gene encodes CDR1 GTSNPN and CDR2 SVGIG (reference sequence). This CDR3 contains 12 residues. The CDR3 protein is CALGRAAGELFF. Here the CDR3 DNA reads TGTGCCCTAGGCAGGGCCGCCGGGGAGCTGTTTTTT.

The chain joins TRBV4-3 to TRBJ1-4; 10 bases line up with TRBD1. This CDR3 comprises 15 residues. Germline V CDR1 and CDR2: LGHNA, YSLEER. Losses at the gene ends were 4 bases for V and 7 bases for J; bases not matched to a gene: 6. This CDR3 reads CASSPSGTGVEKLFF. In nucleotides, the CDR3 is TGCGCCAGCAGCCCATCCGGGACAGGGGTTGAAAAACTGTTTTTT.

V gene TRBV7-2 combines with J gene TRBJ2-7; TRBD1 might be the D (6 bases). Trimming cost V 2 bases and J 1 base, with 12 bases left between them. Germline lookup yields CDR1 SGHTA and CDR2 FQGNSA. The CDR3 contains 15 residues. CDR3 residues: CASSLWDTLSYEQYF. CDR3 nucleotide sequence: TGTGCCAGCAGCTTATGGGACACTTTATCCTACGAGCAGTACTTC.

This clone was observed a handful of times. The chain employs TRBV9 and TRBJ2-1; 11 nucleotides align to TRBD2. The CDR3 has 17 amino acids. V was clipped by 4 bases and J by 0 bases; unmatched bases: 6. Germline V gene data show CDR1 as SGDLS and CDR2 as YYNGEE. The CDR3 is CASSTSGGVSSYNEQFF. CDR3 coding DNA: TGTGCCAGCAGCACTAGCGGGGGCGTAAGCTCCTACAATGAGCAGTTCTTC. Looking up the rest from reference TRBV9 and TRBJ2-1 gives the full variable domain: DSGVTQTPKHLITATGQRVTLRCSPRSGDLSVYWYQQSLDQGLQFLIQYYNGEERAKGNILERFSAQQFPDLHSELNLSSLELGDSALYFCASSTSGGVSSYNEQFFGPGTRLTVL.

The chain is built from TRBV19 and TRBJ2-1; 11 nucleotides agree with TRBD2. The CDR3 contains 15 residues. Per germline, CDR1 LNHDA and CDR2 SQIVND (reference sequence). The trim removed 5 bases at V and 5 bases at J, leaving 5 bases unmatched. In nucleotides, the CDR3 is TGTGCCAGTAGTCCTGGACTAGCGGGTAACAATGAGCAGTTCTTC. Its protein is CASSPGLAGNNEQFF.

This sequence joins TRBV29-1 and TRBJ2-1; 7 nucleotides match TRBD2. The CDR3 sequence is 15 residues long. Germline V gene data show CDR1 as SQVTM and CDR2 as ANQGSEA. J was trimmed by 7 bases and V by 1 base; bases with no gene match: 10. CDR3 nucleotides: TGCAGCGTTGAAGGGGGGGGTCTGCCCTCTAATGAGCAGTTCTTC. Translated, it gives CSVEGGGLPSNEQFF.